This T cell receptor beta chain was sequenced for a study of prognosis after radiotherapy for stage I lung cancer. As for the study in general: The radiotherapy was SBRT split into 3 to 5 fractions, giving a biologically effective dose of at least 100 Gy. Distant metastases showed up in a handful of patients after radiotherapy, at a median of about 7 months, while 15 showed no significant progression.

The study amplified the TCR beta CDR3 region from genomic DNA. This amplification was carried out by two rounds of multiplex PCR. The first PCR round targeted every TRBV and TRBJ gene with specific primers. One entry per CDR3 protein, called by TCRdb with MiXCR from the multiplex PCR reads. The table has approximately 23,000 distinct CDR3 sequences, about 37% seen once; the top ten hold approximately 52%. The table lists this clonotype with many counts. No antigen is known for it. Study results and caveats: After stereotactic body radiation therapy, patients with later distant metastases showed lower Shannon entropy.

Sequencing used PBMCs, obtained before or after stereotactic body radiation therapy (not recorded which). The receptor comes from a donor of 50 years or more with non-small cell lung cancer.

CDR3 nucleotide sequence: TGTGCCAGCAGCCAAGGGACAGGGTCTCAGCCCCAGCATTTT. Translating gives CASSQGTGSQPQHF. V is TRBV3-1 and J is TRBJ1-5, with TRBD1 matching over 8 bases. V gave up 1 base and J gave up 6 bases; unmatched junction bases: 2. Germline CDR1 LGHDT, CDR2 YNNKEL (reference sequence). There are 14 residues in the CDR3.